These T cell receptor beta chains were read from a single sample in a study of control samples from healthy donors and cancer patients. Data came from immunoSEQ multiplex PCR; TCRdb stores just in-frame clones and leaves some out. The data contain roughly 52,000 clones, 85% to 95% of them singletons. The source material was blood. These receptors all stem from a man under 40 in good health. The CDR3 runs from the conserved cysteine through the conserved F or W. D genes are given only for firm matches. Size tells how often a clone was seen (once, few, many) or the class of an expanded clone, and some rows leave it out.

V,J,D,size,DNA,CDR3
TRBV2,TRBJ1-5,-,once,TGTGCCAGCAGTGAGGACAGCCGTAGCAATCAGCCCCAGCATTTT,CASSEDSRSNQPQHF
TRBV12-3/TRBV12-4,TRBJ1-2,-,-,TGTGCCAGCAGTCCCGACAACAACTATGGCTACACCTTC,CASSPDNNYGYTF
TRBV27,TRBJ2-1,TRBD2,-,TGTGCCAGCAGCCACGGGACTAGCGGGACCAATGAGCAGTTCTTC,CASSHGTSGTNEQFF
TRBV15,TRBJ1-1,-,-,TGTGCCACCAGCAGAGATGCCTCGAACACTGAAGCTTTCTTT,CATSRDASNTEAFF
TRBV27,TRBJ2-5,TRBD1,-,TGTGCCAGCAGTCCCACCCCGGGGACAGGGGGAGAGACCCAGTACTTC,CASSPTPGTGGETQYF
TRBV28,TRBJ1-3,-,-,TGTGCCAGCAGTAGCTTGGGGAACACCATATATTTT,CASSSLGNTIYF
TRBV7-6,TRBJ2-1,TRBD2,-,TGTGCCAGCAGCTTAGTACCCCTAGCGGGAGGGTCAAATGAGCAGTTCTTC,CASSLVPLAGGSNEQFF
TRBV27,TRBJ2-7,-,-,TGTGTCAGCAGTTCGCTGGGGGGCTCCTACGAGCAGTACTTC,CVSSSLGGSYEQYF
TRBV7-9,TRBJ2-3,-,-,TGTGCCAGCAGCTTAGATTTAGGCGCAGATACGCAGTATTTT,CASSLDLGADTQYF
TRBV7-8,TRBJ1-2,TRBD1,-,TGTGCCAGCAGCTTAGCGAGGACAGGGCTGCATGGCTACACCTTC,CASSLARTGLHGYTF
TRBV5-1,TRBJ1-2,TRBD1,-,TGCGCCAGCAGCCTAGCAGGGGGCCATGGCTACACCTTC,CASSLAGGHGYTF
TRBV7-9,TRBJ1-2,-,-,TGTGCCAGCAGCTTCGACACTGGCTATGGCTACACCTTC,CASSFDTGYGYTF
TRBV6-5,TRBJ1-1,-,-,TGTGCCAGCAACCAGCGGGGGATCACTGAAGCTTTCTTT,CASNQRGITEAFF
TRBV6-6,TRBJ1-1,-,-,TGTGCCAGCAGTTTTTACGCCGGGGACCGGGCTGAAGCTTTCTTT,CASSFYAGDRAEAFF
TRBV5-1,TRBJ2-5,TRBD1,-,TGCGCCAGCAGCTTTCTGGGACAGGGCACGGAGACCCAGTACTTC,CASSFLGQGTETQYF
TRBV7-9,TRBJ1-2,-,-,TGTGCCAGCAGCGGACGGACAGCTAGCTTCTATGGCTACACCTTC,CASSGRTASFYGYTF
TRBV4-1,TRBJ2-1,TRBD2,-,TGCGCCAGCAGCCTCAGGACTAGCGGGTCCCTTTCCTACAATGAGCAGTTCTTC,CASSLRTSGSLSYNEQFF